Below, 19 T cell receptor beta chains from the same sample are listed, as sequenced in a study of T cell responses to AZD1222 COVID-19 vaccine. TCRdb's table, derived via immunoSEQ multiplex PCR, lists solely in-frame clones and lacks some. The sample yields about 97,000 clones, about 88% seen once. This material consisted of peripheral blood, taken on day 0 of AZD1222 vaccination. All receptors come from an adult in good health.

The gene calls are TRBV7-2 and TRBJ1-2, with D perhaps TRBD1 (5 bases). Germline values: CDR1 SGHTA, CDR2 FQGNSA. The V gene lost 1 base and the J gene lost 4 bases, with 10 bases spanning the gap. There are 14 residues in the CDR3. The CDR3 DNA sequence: TGTGCCAGCAGCTTAGGTCCGGGGACCTATGGCTACACCTTC. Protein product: CASSLGPGTYGYTF. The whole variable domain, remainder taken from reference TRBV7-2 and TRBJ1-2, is GAGVSQSPSNKVTEKGKDVELRCDPISGHTALYWYRQSLGQGLEFLIYFQGNSAPDKSGLPSDRFSAERTGGSVSTLTIQRTQQEDSAVYLCASSLGPGTYGYTFGSGTRLTVV.

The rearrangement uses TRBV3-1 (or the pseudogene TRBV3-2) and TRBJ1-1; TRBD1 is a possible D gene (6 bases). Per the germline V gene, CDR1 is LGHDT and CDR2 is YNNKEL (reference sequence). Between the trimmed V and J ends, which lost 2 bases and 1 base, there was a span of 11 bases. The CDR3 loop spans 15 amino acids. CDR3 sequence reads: CASSQTDRRNTEAFF. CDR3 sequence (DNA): TGTGCCAGCAGCCAAACCGACAGGCGGAACACTGAAGCTTTCTTT.

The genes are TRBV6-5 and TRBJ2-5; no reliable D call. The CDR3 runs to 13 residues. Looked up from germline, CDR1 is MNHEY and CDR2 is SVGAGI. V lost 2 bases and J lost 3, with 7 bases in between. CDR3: CASSYTVKETQYF. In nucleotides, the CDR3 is TGTGCCAGCAGTTACACGGTCAAAGAGACCCAGTACTTC.

CDR3 residues: CASSSQMLGGTQYF. CDR3 coding DNA: TGTGCCAGCAGCTCTCAAATGCTCGGGGGGACCCAGTACTTC. V is TRBV9 and J is TRBJ2-5; maybe TRBD2 (6 bases). Trimming stripped 4 bases from V and 7 bases from J, with 17 bases between. The CDR3 runs to 14 residues. Germline V gene sequence: CDR1 SGDLS, CDR2 YYNGEE.

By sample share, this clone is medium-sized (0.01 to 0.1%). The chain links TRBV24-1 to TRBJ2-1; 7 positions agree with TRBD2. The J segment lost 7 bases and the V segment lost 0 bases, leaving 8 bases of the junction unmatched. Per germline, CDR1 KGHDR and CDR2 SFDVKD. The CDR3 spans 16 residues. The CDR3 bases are TGTGCCACCAGTGATTTGGGGGCGGGAGAAGGTAATGAGCAGTTCTTC. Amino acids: CATSDLGAGEGNEQFF.

CDR3 protein: CASSQDRRDRGLWGQETQYF. As DNA, the CDR3 is TGTGCCAGCAGCCAAGATCGTCGGGACAGGGGTCTGTGGGGTCAAGAGACCCAGTACTTC. The rearrangement uses TRBV14 and TRBJ2-5; TRBD1 aligns across 10 bases. CDR3 length: 20 amino acids. V was clipped by 0 bases and J by 2 bases; unmatched bases: 15. Germline CDR1 is SGHDN and CDR2 is FVKESK.

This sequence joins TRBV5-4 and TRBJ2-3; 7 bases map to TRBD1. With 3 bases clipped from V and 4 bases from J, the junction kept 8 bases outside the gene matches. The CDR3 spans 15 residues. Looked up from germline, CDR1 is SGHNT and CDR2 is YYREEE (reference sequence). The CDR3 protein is CASSSRQGNADTQYF. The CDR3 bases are TGTGCCAGCAGCTCGCGACAGGGTAATGCAGATACGCAGTATTTT.

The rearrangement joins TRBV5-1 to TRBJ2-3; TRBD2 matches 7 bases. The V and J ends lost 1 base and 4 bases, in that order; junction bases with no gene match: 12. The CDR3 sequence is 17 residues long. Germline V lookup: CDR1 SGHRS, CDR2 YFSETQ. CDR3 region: CASSLPPPGLSPDTQYF. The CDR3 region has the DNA TGCGCCAGCAGCTTGCCACCCCCGGGACTATCCCCAGATACGCAGTATTTT.

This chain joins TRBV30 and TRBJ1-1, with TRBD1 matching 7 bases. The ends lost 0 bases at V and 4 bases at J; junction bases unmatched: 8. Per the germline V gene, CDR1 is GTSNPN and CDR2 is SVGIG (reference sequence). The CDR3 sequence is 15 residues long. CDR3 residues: CAWSVRNRGSTEAFF. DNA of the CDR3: TGTGCCTGGAGTGTACGGAACAGGGGAAGCACTGAAGCTTTCTTT.

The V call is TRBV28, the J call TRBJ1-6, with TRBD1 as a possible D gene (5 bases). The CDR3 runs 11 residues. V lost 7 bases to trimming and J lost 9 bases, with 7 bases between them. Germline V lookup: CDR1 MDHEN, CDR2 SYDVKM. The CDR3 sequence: CASKGASPLHF. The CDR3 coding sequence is TGTGCCAGCAAAGGGGCTTCACCCCTCCACTTT.

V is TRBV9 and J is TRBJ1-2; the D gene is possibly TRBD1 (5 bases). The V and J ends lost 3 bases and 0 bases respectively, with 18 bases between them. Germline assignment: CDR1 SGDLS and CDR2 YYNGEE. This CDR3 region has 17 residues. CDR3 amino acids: CASSEQGRRPTNYGYTF. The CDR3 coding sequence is TGTGCCAGCAGCGAGCAGGGACGGCGGCCAACTAACTATGGCTACACCTTC.

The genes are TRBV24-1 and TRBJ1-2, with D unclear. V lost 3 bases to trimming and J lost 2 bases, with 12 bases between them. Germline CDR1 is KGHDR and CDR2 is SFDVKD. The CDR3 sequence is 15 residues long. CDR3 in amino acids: CATSDPSTKNYGYTF. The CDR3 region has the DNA TGTGCCACCAGTGATCCTTCAACTAAAAACTATGGCTACACCTTC.

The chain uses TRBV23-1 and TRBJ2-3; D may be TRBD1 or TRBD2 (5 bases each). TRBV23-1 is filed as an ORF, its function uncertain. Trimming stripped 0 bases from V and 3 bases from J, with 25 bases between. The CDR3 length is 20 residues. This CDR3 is CASSQSGPGPQTLGTDTQYF. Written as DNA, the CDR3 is TGCGCCAGCAGTCAATCGGGGCCGGGACCGCAAACGTTGGGTACAGATACGCAGTATTTT.

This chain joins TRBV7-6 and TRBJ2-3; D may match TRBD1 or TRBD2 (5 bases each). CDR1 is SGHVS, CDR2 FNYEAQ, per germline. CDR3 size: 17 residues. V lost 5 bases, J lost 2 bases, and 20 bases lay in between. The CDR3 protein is CASSKRAGGQNTDTQYF. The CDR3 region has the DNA TGTGCCAGCAGCAAAAGAGCAGGAGGACAAAACACAGATACGCAGTATTTT.

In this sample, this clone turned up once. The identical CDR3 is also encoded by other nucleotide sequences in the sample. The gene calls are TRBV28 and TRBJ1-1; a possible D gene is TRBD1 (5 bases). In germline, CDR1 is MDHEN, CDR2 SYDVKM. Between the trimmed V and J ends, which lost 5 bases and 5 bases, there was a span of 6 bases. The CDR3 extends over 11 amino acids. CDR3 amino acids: CASSPGTEAFF. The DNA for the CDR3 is TGTGCCAGCAGTCCAGGGACTGAAGCTTTCTTT.

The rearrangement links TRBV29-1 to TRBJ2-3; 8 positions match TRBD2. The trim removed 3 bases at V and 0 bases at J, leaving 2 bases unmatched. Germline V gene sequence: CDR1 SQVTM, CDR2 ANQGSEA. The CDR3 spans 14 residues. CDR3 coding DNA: TGCAGCGTTGACGCTAGCGGGAGCACAGATACGCAGTATTTT. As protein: CSVDASGSTDTQYF.

CDR3 amino acids: CASSLRYYGAGDTDTQYF. The CDR3, as DNA: TGTGCCAGCAGTTTGCGGTACTACGGCGCGGGAGACACAGATACGCAGTATTTT. The rearrangement links TRBV27 to TRBJ2-3; TRBD2 aligns across 7 bases. V was pared by 3 bases and J by 2 bases, with 14 bases of the junction left unmatched. The CDR3 is 18 residues long. Germline lookup yields CDR1 MNHEY and CDR2 SMNVEV (reference sequence).

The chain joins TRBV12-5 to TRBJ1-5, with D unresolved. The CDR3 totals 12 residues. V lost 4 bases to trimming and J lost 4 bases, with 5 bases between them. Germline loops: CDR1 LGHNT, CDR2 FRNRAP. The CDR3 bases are TGTGCTAGTGGTTGGGGAAATCAGCCCCAGCATTTT. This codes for CASGWGNQPQHF.

The CDR3 region is CASTYSGRGADTQYF. CDR3 bases: TGTGCCAGTACCTATAGCGGGAGGGGCGCAGATACGCAGTATTTT. The chain combines TRBV19 with TRBJ2-3; 11 nucleotides align to TRBD2. J was trimmed by 4 bases and V by 7 bases; bases with no gene match: 7. The CDR3 is made up of 15 amino acids. The germline V gene has CDR1 LNHDA and CDR2 SQIVND (reference sequence).